Listed below are T cell receptor beta chains from one sample, sequenced in a study of response to subunit inactivated influenza vaccine. Via MiXCR, TCRdb re-called the RT-PCR reads, giving one row per CDR3 protein. The sample includes 500,000 to 550,000 distinct CDR3 sequences, 7.5% to 8.5% of them seen just once. Sequences were derived from PBMCs from blood, sampled about 23 months after vaccination. Receptors originate from a man aged 50 to 75 who received an inactivated influenza vaccine. Both conserved end residues are trimmed from each CDR3. Clone size, where shown, is once, few, many, or a class for clones that have expanded.

TRBV7-6	few	ASSSRSSHPVQY
TRBV20-1	many	SARAPLVTDTQY
TRBV5-5	many	ASSLGGTRGGELF
TRBV12-3/TRBV12-4	.	ASSLAGQGRRDTEAF
TRBV20-1	many	SARGGYEQY
TRBV29-1	many	SVEVLGGAAYEQY
TRBV24-1	many	ATSDLSGQGRNEQF
TRBV7-2	.	ASSWRGGQETQY
TRBV6-2/TRBV6-3	.	ASSYSGLFLSEQY
TRBV27	few	ASSLYQGNQPQH
TRBV20-1	.	SARSLDRGYEQY
TRBV29-1	many	SVEDRGRTGELF
TRBV12-3/TRBV12-4	few	ASSRTGEEQPQH
TRBV5-1	many	ASSLNVEETQY
TRBV7-2	few	ASSSHGTNEKLF
TRBV12-3/TRBV12-4	many	ASSLRKETQY
TRBV7-8	.	ASSLTPGRANEQY
TRBV6-2/TRBV6-3	.	ASSYLPSGASYNEQF
TRBV7-9	few	ASSLVGLVPYEQY
TRBV3-1	.	ASSHLGGPLVSETQY
TRBV5-6	few	ASSSRTGRSYEQY
TRBV20-1	.	SGNSGVRETQY
TRBV12-3/TRBV12-4	.	ASLYATGEKLF
TRBV15	many	ATSRSQGAQPHGYT
TRBV4-2	few	ASSQEKYNEQF
TRBV20-1	many	SARDHHAGELF
TRBV4-3	many	ASSQGIDFANTGELF
TRBV5-1	few	ASSSRDSSRNEQF
TRBV6-1	many	ASSVTGTDTQY
TRBV6-1	few	ASSRRTGLLYNSPLH
TRBV7-2	.	ASSFVQGEYNEQF
TRBV10-3	.	AISAGRQATDTQY
TRBV6-6	many	ASSYGPTGPPLETSGRYEQY
TRBV25-1	few	ASSDRVSGGMETQY
TRBV5-1	few	ASSFPGQENEQF
TRBV20-1	.	SAGRLAGNFDEQF
TRBV20-1	many	SAKGRVVSNYGYT
TRBV27	many	ASSSGLGRYNEQF
TRBV10-3	.	AISRDRGHEQY
TRBV7-9	few	ASSRGSDYEQY
TRBV11-2	.	ASSLEARASYEQY
TRBV4-2	many	ASSQGQGSYNEQF
TRBV5-6	.	ASRDQETQY
TRBV5-1	.	ASSLGTGGIYGYT
TRBV7-2	few	ASSLGRAGAYEQY
TRBV2	few	ARGGRT
TRBV6-2/TRBV6-3	few	ASSDGREKETQY
TRBV10-3	many	AISVLAGGSYEQY
TRBV20-1	few	SAGGYTQY
TRBV15	few	ATSTRQGAGEQY
TRBV20-1	many	SARVTGEQPQH